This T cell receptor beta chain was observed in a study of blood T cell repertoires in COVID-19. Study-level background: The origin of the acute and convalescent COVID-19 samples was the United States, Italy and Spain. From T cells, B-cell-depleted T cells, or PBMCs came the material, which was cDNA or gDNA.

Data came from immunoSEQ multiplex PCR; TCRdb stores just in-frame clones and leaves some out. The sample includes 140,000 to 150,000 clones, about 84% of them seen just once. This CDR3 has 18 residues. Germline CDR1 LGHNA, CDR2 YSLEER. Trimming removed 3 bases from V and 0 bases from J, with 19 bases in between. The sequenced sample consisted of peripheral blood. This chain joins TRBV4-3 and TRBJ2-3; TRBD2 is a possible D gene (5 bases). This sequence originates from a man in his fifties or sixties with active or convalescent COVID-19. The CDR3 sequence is CASSHILRTRPSTDTQYF. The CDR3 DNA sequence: TGCGCCAGCAGCCATATCCTCCGGACTCGCCCTAGCACAGATACGCAGTATTTT.